These 29 T cell receptor beta chains originate from one sample sequenced in a study of CD8+ T cells in alopecia areata. RNA extraction was followed by reverse transcription into cDNA, which acted as the sequencing template. Sequencing was performed with immunoSEQ multiplex PCR; in TCRdb, only in-frame clones are kept and a portion is missing. The table has 150,000 or so clones, about 54% seen once. Treatment of the sample: oral pan-JAK inhibitor, 5-10 mg twice daily. Material: CD4+ T cells sorted from blood, obtained at roughly week 58, from a patient treated with tofacitinib. The receptor source for this set is a human donor with alopecia areata.

This clone was found a few times. The chain has TRBV30 and TRBJ2-2; D not resolved. The CDR3 runs to 15 residues. V was cut by 3 bases and J by 2 bases, with 13 bases left in between. CDR1 and CDR2 (germline): GTSNPN, SVGIG (reference sequence). CDR3 nucleotides: TGTGCCTGGAGGGCATGGGCCCTAAACACCGGGGAGCTGTTTTTT. It translates to CAWRAWALNTGELFF.

The chain links TRBV20-1 to TRBJ1-1; 8 nucleotides match TRBD1. The CDR3 loop spans 11 amino acids. Germline V gives CDR1 DFQATT, CDR2 SNEGSKA (reference sequence). V shed 1 base and J 8 bases; nucleotides not matched to a gene: 0. CDR3 sequence: CSARGQGEAFF. The DNA for the CDR3 is TGCAGTGCTAGAGGACAGGGGGAAGCTTTCTTT.

The chain links TRBV5-1 to TRBJ2-5; maybe TRBD1 (5 bases). Deletions cut 4 bases from V and 2 bases from J, with 9 bases between. Per the germline V gene, CDR1 is SGHRS and CDR2 is YFSETQ. The CDR3 is 13 residues long. The CDR3 DNA sequence: TGCGCCAGCAGCCCTGACAGACAAGAGACCCAGTACTTC. It encodes CASSPDRQETQYF.

The V call is TRBV29-1, the J call TRBJ2-7, with 9 bases aligning to TRBD1. J lost 2 bases, V lost 3 bases, and 8 bases had no gene match. From germline, CDR1 is SQVTM and CDR2 ANQGSEA. CDR3 size: 15 residues. This chain's CDR3 is CSVERGTGSTYEQYF. DNA of the CDR3: TGCAGCGTTGAGAGAGGGACAGGGAGTACCTACGAGCAGTACTTC.

This sequence joins TRBV29-1 and TRBJ2-3, with D perhaps matching TRBD1 or TRBD2 (6 bases each). This CDR3 contains 13 residues. From germline, CDR1 is SQVTM and CDR2 ANQGSEA. The DNA of the CDR3 is TGCACCACGTCGGGGGCAGGCACAGATACGCAGTATTTT. It is translated as CTTSGAGTDTQYF.

The chain recombines TRBV6-5 with TRBJ1-5; D remains ambiguous. CDR1 and CDR2 from the germline V gene are MNHEY and SVGAGI. Trimming cost V 4 bases and J 5 bases, with 9 bases left between them. The CDR3 is made up of 13 amino acids. CDR3 DNA sequence: TGTGCCAGCAGTTTGTGGGGAGATCAGCCCCAGCATTTT. Encoded protein: CASSLWGDQPQHF.

This sequence joins TRBV5-4 and TRBJ1-6; possibly TRBD1 for D (6 bases). The germline V gene encodes CDR1 SGHNT and CDR2 YYREEE (reference sequence). V lost 0 bases to trimming and J lost 7 bases, with 14 bases between them. This CDR3 is built from 16 residues. The CDR3 here is CASSLAGRGANSPLHF. In DNA, the CDR3 is TGTGCCAGCAGCTTGGCCGGTAGGGGGGCCAATTCACCCCTCCACTTT.

The V gene is TRBV7-2, the J gene TRBJ1-5, with TRBD1 as a possible D gene (6 bases). CDR1 is SGHTA, CDR2 FQGNSA, per germline. This CDR3 spans 15 amino acids. V gave up 1 base and J gave up 7 bases, with 14 bases separating them. CDR3 protein: CASSLDTGTRQPQHF. The CDR3 bases are TGTGCCAGCAGCTTAGACACAGGGACTAGGCAGCCCCAGCATTTT.

This sequence joins TRBV27 and TRBJ2-7, with D possibly TRBD1 on 6 matching bases. The CDR3 loop spans 13 amino acids. Between the trimmed V and J ends, which lost 5 bases and 0 bases, there was a span of 8 bases. Germline V lookup: CDR1 MNHEY, CDR2 SMNVEV (reference sequence). In nucleotides, the CDR3 is TGTGCCAGCAGTACAGGGAGCTCCTACGAGCAGTACTTC. Translated, it gives CASSTGSSYEQYF.

The chain employs TRBV6-5 and TRBJ1-2; weak D call: TRBD1 (5 bases). V lost 4 bases and J 4 bases, leaving 10 bases between the germline ends. Germline-derived CDR1 and CDR2 are MNHEY and SVGAGI. The CDR3 is made up of 13 amino acids. The CDR3 loop reads CASSSTVSYGYTF. Here the CDR3 DNA reads TGTGCCAGCAGTTCGACAGTAAGCTATGGCTACACCTTC.

J is TRBJ1-2 and V is TRBV10-3; 7 nucleotides match TRBD1. With V trimmed by 10 bases and J by 3 bases, 8 bases remained unmatched. Germline CDR1 is ENHRY and CDR2 is SYGVKD. The CDR3 covers 13 residues. This chain's CDR3 is CATNRDSDYGYTF. In nucleotides, the CDR3 is TGTGCCACTAATCGGGACAGTGACTATGGCTACACCTTC.

The CDR3 DNA follows: TGTGCCAGCAGCTTGGTGGGGACGGGGCAGCCCCAGCATTTT. Translating it yields CASSLVGTGQPQHF. V and J are TRBV5-6 and TRBJ1-5, with D possibly matching TRBD1 (5 bases). CDR1 is SGHDT, CDR2 YYEEEE, per germline. CDR3 length: 14 residues. Deletions cut 0 bases from V and 7 bases from J, with 11 bases between.

The genes are TRBV18 and TRBJ2-5; D is unclear. Germline V gives CDR1 KGHSH, CDR2 LQKENI. The CDR3 sequence is 12 residues long. V was cut by 5 bases and J by 5 bases, with 9 bases left in between. Written as DNA, the CDR3 is TGTGCCAGCTCAGAAGGCGCGGAGACCCAGTACTTC. Translated: CASSEGAETQYF.

The chain joins TRBV10-3 to TRBJ2-7; D ambiguous. Per the germline V gene, CDR1 is ENHRY and CDR2 is SYGVKD. The CDR3 is made up of 11 amino acids. V lost 4 bases and J lost 3, with 4 bases in between. The chain's CDR3 is CAISASYEQYF. CDR3 coding DNA: TGTGCCATCAGTGCCAGCTACGAGCAGTACTTC.

The chain has TRBV2 and TRBJ2-1; 7 nucleotides line up with TRBD2. V was pared by 5 bases and J by 0 bases, with 7 bases of the junction left unmatched. The CDR3 is 16 amino acids. CDR1 SNHLY and CDR2 FYNNEI come from the germline V gene. The CDR3 protein is CASSPLGGSSYNEQFF. DNA for the CDR3: TGTGCCAGCAGTCCACTGGGGGGGAGCTCCTACAATGAGCAGTTCTTC.

The CDR3 is CASTRPTGTGVQAFF. The CDR3 DNA sequence: TGTGCCAGCACTCGACCAACCGGGACAGGGGTGCAGGCTTTCTTT. The chain is built from TRBV6-1 and TRBJ1-1, with 10 bases that match TRBD1. Trimming took 7 bases from V and 11 from J; bases not matched to a gene: 16. The CDR3 is 15 amino acids. From germline, CDR1 is MNHNS and CDR2 SASEGT.

The V call is TRBV2, the J call TRBJ1-1; 9 positions match TRBD1. CDR1 SNHLY and CDR2 FYNNEI come from the germline V gene. Trimming took 4 bases from V and 4 from J; bases not matched to a gene: 7. CDR3 length: 15 amino acids. The CDR3 here is CASSVYRGRGTEAFF. CDR3 sequence (DNA): TGTGCCAGCAGTGTATACAGGGGGCGGGGCACTGAAGCTTTCTTT.

This clone appeared a single time. The CDR3, as DNA: TGTGCCACCAGTCCTAGCAGTTTTTGGGATACGCAGTATTTT. The encoded protein is CATSPSSFWDTQYF. The V call is TRBV15, the J call TRBJ2-3; tentatively, D is TRBD2 (5 bases). The CDR3 is 14 amino acids. V dropped 6 bases and J dropped 6 bases, with 16 bases sitting between them. Per the germline V gene, CDR1 is LNHNV and CDR2 is YYDKDF (reference sequence).

The chain joins TRBV18 to TRBJ2-7; no definite D call. From germline, CDR1 is KGHSH and CDR2 LQKENI. This CDR3 is built from 15 residues. Trimming removed 6 bases from V and 6 bases from J, with 21 bases in between. CDR3 coding DNA: TGTGCCAGCTCTCCCGGCGAGGTTAGGGTTGGCGAGCAGTACTTC. Encoded protein: CASSPGEVRVGEQYF.

In DNA, the CDR3 is TGTGCCAGCTCTCCCACGGGAGTCCCAGATACGCAGTATTTT. Its protein is CASSPTGVPDTQYF. The V call is TRBV18, the J call TRBJ2-3, with D perhaps TRBD2 (6 bases). Looked up from germline, CDR1 is KGHSH and CDR2 is LQKENI. CDR3 length equals 14 residues. Trimming removed 6 bases at V and 4 bases at J, with 14 bases between.

V gene TRBV29-1 combines with J gene TRBJ2-7; tentative D call: TRBD1 (5 bases). The germline CDR1 and CDR2 sequences are SQVTM and ANQGSEA. This CDR3 is built from 16 residues. The germline V and J ends were trimmed by 5 bases and 3 bases, with 23 bases remaining between them. CDR3 in amino acids: CSVIQVSTRQRYEQYF. The CDR3 DNA is TGCAGCGTTATCCAAGTCTCCACCAGACAGCGCTACGAGCAGTACTTC.

This clone has just one count. J is TRBJ2-7 and V is TRBV6-5; D possibly corresponds to TRBD2 (6 bases). The germline gives CDR1 MNHEY, CDR2 SVGAGI. V was clipped by 10 bases and J by 7 bases, with 17 bases between them. The length of the CDR3 is 12 residues. CDR3 in DNA: TGTGCCACCGGGAGAGGGCGGGCAGAGCAGTACTTC. Protein: CATGRGRAEQYF.

The genes are TRBV27 and TRBJ1-2; tentatively, D is TRBD1 (6 bases). In germline, CDR1 is MNHEY, CDR2 SMNVEV (reference sequence). This CDR3 contains 15 residues. Trimming stripped 5 bases from V and 2 bases from J, with 15 bases between. CDR3 loop: CASSPEYQGNYGYTF. CDR3 nucleotides: TGTGCCAGCAGTCCCGAATATCAGGGGAACTATGGCTACACCTTC.

Only a few counts were recorded for this clone. V is TRBV7-2 and J is TRBJ2-5; 10 bases are shared with TRBD2. Germline loops: CDR1 SGHTA, CDR2 FQGNSA. J gave up 7 bases and V 3 bases, and 5 bases lay outside the gene matches. The CDR3 is made up of 14 amino acids. In nucleotides, the CDR3 is TGTGCCAGCAGCTTTAATAGCGGGGGGCCGACCCAGTACTTC. Translating it yields CASSFNSGGPTQYF.

This clone was counted between two and nine times. V and J are TRBV28 and TRBJ2-7, with 7 bases that match TRBD1. CDR3 length equals 11 residues. V shed 8 bases and J 7 bases; nucleotides not matched to a gene: 5. CDR1 and CDR2 (germline): MDHEN, SYDVKM. The CDR3 is CASVRGREQYF. For the CDR3, the DNA is TGTGCCAGCGTGAGGGGGCGTGAGCAGTACTTC.

This clone was seen a handful of times. The chain links TRBV7-9 to TRBJ1-2, with a weak D call TRBD1 (5 bases). V dropped 3 bases and J dropped 6 bases, with 11 bases sitting between them. Germline-derived CDR1 and CDR2 are SEHNR and FQNEAQ (reference sequence). This CDR3 contains 13 residues. The CDR3 sequence: CASSLEGMDGYTF. The CDR3 nucleotides are TGTGCCAGCAGCTTGGAGGGGATGGATGGCTACACCTTC. Drawing the rest from reference TRBV7-9 and TRBJ1-2, the complete variable domain is DTGVSQNPRHKITKRGQNVTFRCDPISEHNRLYWYRQTLGQGPEFLTYFQNEAQLEKSRLLSDRFSAERPKGSFSTLEIQRTEQGDSAMYLCASSLEGMDGYTFGSGTRLTVV.

This clone was counted between two and nine times. The chain is built from TRBV5-1 and TRBJ2-1, with 11 bases identical to TRBD2. The germline gives CDR1 SGHRS, CDR2 YFSETQ. The CDR3 has 15 amino acids. V lost 6 bases to trimming and J lost 8 bases; unmatched junction nucleotides: 10. CDR3: CASTFPGLAAYEQFF. For the CDR3, the DNA is TGCGCCAGCACCTTTCCGGGACTAGCGGCGTATGAGCAGTTCTTC.

The V call is TRBV12-5, the J call TRBJ1-1; a possible D gene is TRBD1 (5 bases). In germline, CDR1 is LGHNT, CDR2 FRNRAP. This CDR3 is 13 amino acids long. V lost 6 bases and J lost 5, with 13 bases in between. CDR3 sequence: CASGRVYGTEAFF. Here the CDR3 DNA reads TGTGCTAGTGGCAGGGTCTACGGGACTGAAGCTTTCTTT.

The V and J genes are TRBV2 and TRBJ1-5, with D tentatively TRBD1 (6 bases). With 7 bases removed from V and 5 bases from J, the gap between germline ends came to 15 bases. The CDR3 has 14 amino acids. The germline CDR1 and CDR2 sequences are SNHLY and FYNNEI. This CDR3 is CASTSGQGHQPQHF. The CDR3 coding sequence is TGTGCCAGCACCTCGGGACAAGGACATCAGCCCCAGCATTTT.